These T cell receptor beta chains were read from a single sample in a study of beta chain features in type 1 diabetes. TCRdb's table, derived via immunoSEQ multiplex PCR, lists solely in-frame clones and lacks some. The table records 680,000 or so clones, roughly 16% of them present only once. The sequencing input was naive CD4+ T cells from blood. The receptors were gathered from a man between 18 and 35 years old in good health. Both conserved end residues are part of each CDR3. The D gene is left open where the match is weak. Clone size is not always given. Where it is, it says once, few, many or a class for expanded clones.

CDR3 protein	CDR3 DNA	clone size	J gene	D gene	V gene
CASSLGYTGELFF	TGTGCCAGCAGCTTGGGCTACACCGGGGAGCTGTTTTTT	few	TRBJ2-2	.	TRBV5-6
CASSPGPGKSGTDTQYF	TGTGCCAGCAGCCCAGGGCCAGGGAAAAGTGGCACAGATACGCAGTATTTT	.	TRBJ2-3	.	TRBV11-2
CASSSDPTSYEQYF	TGTGCCAGCAGCTCGGATCCAACCAGCTACGAGCAGTACTTC	.	TRBJ2-7	.	TRBV5-4
CAWRNERSADTQYF	TGTGCCTGGAGGAACGAACGGTCCGCAGATACGCAGTATTTT	few	TRBJ2-3	.	TRBV30
CASSLEGQPNSPLHF	TGTGCCAGCAGTTTAGAGGGACAGCCTAATTCACCCCTCCACTTT	few	TRBJ1-6	TRBD1	TRBV27
CASSLAQGSEQYF	TGTGCCAGCAGCTTAGCCCAGGGGAGCGAGCAGTACTTC	few	TRBJ2-7	.	TRBV7-3
CASSRGRLRTDTQYF	TGTGCCAGCAGCCGGGGACGGCTGCGCACAGATACGCAGTATTTT	few	TRBJ2-3	.	TRBV7-2
CASSLTVGTGSNQPQHF	TGTGCCAGCAGTTTAACTGTGGGAACAGGGAGCAATCAGCCCCAGCATTTT	few	TRBJ1-5	.	TRBV27
CSVGPNHGTGGRGTQYF	TGCAGCGTGGGACCCAACCATGGGACAGGGGGCCGCGGTACGCAGTATTTT	.	TRBJ2-3	TRBD1	TRBV29-1
CASATLTDTQYF	TGTGCCAGCGCCACTCTCACAGATACGCAGTATTTT	few	TRBJ2-3	.	TRBV28
CASNKLASGNNEQFF	TGTGCCAGCAATAAACTAGCGAGCGGAAACAATGAGCAGTTCTTC	.	TRBJ2-1	TRBD2	TRBV6-5
CASSYGGYDYGYTF	TGTGCCAGCAGTTACGGGGGATATGACTATGGCTACACCTTC	.	TRBJ1-2	.	TRBV6-7
CASSLPAGSYNEQFF	TGCGCCAGCAGCTTGCCAGCGGGCTCCTACAATGAGCAGTTCTTC	.	TRBJ2-1	.	TRBV5-1
CASPVASGGSGANVLTF	TGTGCAAGTCCCGTGGCTAGCGGGGGCTCTGGGGCCAACGTCCTGACTTTC	.	TRBJ2-6	.	TRBV12-2
CASSQQPQGQYNEQFF	TGCGCCAGCAGCCAACAGCCGCAGGGACAATACAATGAGCAGTTCTTC	few	TRBJ2-1	.	TRBV4-3
CASSRGTDTQYF	TGTGCCAGCAGCCGAGGGACAGATACGCAGTATTTT	.	TRBJ2-3	.	TRBV9
CASSPTRVRWDEAFF	TGTGCCAGCAGCCCAACGCGAGTCCGATGGGACGAAGCTTTCTTT	.	TRBJ1-1	.	TRBV28
CASRDRGKGETQYF	TGCGCCAGCCGGGACAGGGGTAAAGGGGAGACCCAGTACTTC	.	TRBJ2-5	TRBD1	TRBV4-1
CASSYSGGLRAYEQYF	TGTGCCAGCAGTTACAGCGGGGGTTTACGAGCCTACGAGCAGTACTTC	few	TRBJ2-7	TRBD2	TRBV6-5
CASRGGTVMNTEAFF	TGTGCCAGCAGAGGGGGGACCGTTATGAACACTGAAGCTTTCTTT	.	TRBJ1-1	.	TRBV2
CASSRTGHGELFF	TGTGCCAGCAGTCGTACGGGACACGGGGAGCTGTTTTTT	many	TRBJ2-2	.	TRBV13
CASSFSTGLLYEQYF	TGTGCCAGCAGTTTCTCGACAGGTTTACTCTACGAGCAGTACTTC	few	TRBJ2-7	.	TRBV28
CASSLVLEQYF	TGTGCCAGCAGCTTGGTACTCGAGCAGTACTTC	.	TRBJ2-7	.	TRBV5-6
CASRLQGYPQETQYF	TGTGCCAGCCGATTACAGGGTTACCCCCAAGAGACCCAGTACTTC	.	TRBJ2-5	.	TRBV27
CASSYSTGTATGKQFF	TGTGCCAGCAGTTACTCGACTGGGACAGCGACTGGGAAGCAGTTCTTC	.	TRBJ2-1	TRBD1	TRBV6-6
CASSLSVADTQYF	TGCGCCAGCAGCTTGTCCGTGGCGGATACGCAGTATTTT	.	TRBJ2-3	.	TRBV5-1
CASSQDQVGRGIEQYF	TGTGCCAGCAGCCAAGATCAGGTTGGGAGGGGGATCGAGCAGTACTTC	few	TRBJ2-7	.	TRBV14
CASSLVKGIRQPQHF	TGTGCCAGCAGCTTAGTAAAGGGGATCCGTCAGCCCCAGCATTTT	.	TRBJ1-5	.	TRBV7-2
CASYDLYRGRGSYEQYF	TGCGCCAGCTACGATTTATACAGGGGGCGTGGATCCTACGAGCAGTACTTC	.	TRBJ2-7	TRBD1	TRBV5-1
CASSARDRAKNIQYF	TGTGCCAGCAGCGCGAGGGACAGAGCCAAAAACATTCAGTACTTC	.	TRBJ2-4	TRBD1	TRBV11-2
CASSYGTGSVSTQYF	TGTGCCAGCAGTTACGGGACAGGGTCCGTTAGTACGCAGTATTTT	.	TRBJ2-3	TRBD1	TRBV6-5
CAISEGQGVTYEQYF	TGTGCCATCAGTGAAGGACAGGGGGTTACCTACGAGCAGTACTTC	.	TRBJ2-7	TRBD1	TRBV10-3